These 32 T cell receptor beta chains originate from one sample sequenced in a study of molecular identifiers for immune sequencing clone quantification. One entry per CDR3 protein results from TCRdb running MiXCR on the PCR reads. The sample yields 490,000 or so distinct CDR3 sequences, less than 30% seen once. Sequencing used naive CD8+ T cells from blood, with Jurkat cell RNA spiked in. Described subset: FACS-sorted CD8+CD4-CCR7+CD45RA+ naive T cells. Receptor source: a human donor in good health. Some libraries in this study had Jurkat cell RNA spiked in.

The CDR3 spells CASSIGGDGYTF. The DNA of the CDR3 is TGTGCCAGTAGTATCGGCGGGGATGGCTACACCTTC. The genes are TRBV19 and TRBJ1-2, with D unresolved. This CDR3 spans 12 amino acids. The germline gives CDR1 LNHDA, CDR2 SQIVND (reference sequence). With 3 bases removed from V and 6 bases from J, the gap between germline ends came to 8 bases.

The rearrangement joins TRBV7-7 to TRBJ2-7, with TRBD2 identical over 11 bases. Germline V gene sequence: CDR1 SSHAT, CDR2 FNYEAQ (reference sequence). The CDR3 totals 14 residues. J gave up 9 bases and V 5 bases, and 9 bases lay outside the gene matches. The DNA for the CDR3 is TGTGCCAGCAGCATACTAGCGGGGGCTGCCGCGCAGTACTTC. Its protein product is CASSILAGAAAQYF.

Many counts were recorded for this clonotype. This rearrangement joins TRBV29-1 to TRBJ2-3; perhaps TRBD1 as D (6 bases). The CDR3 has 14 amino acids. CDR1 and CDR2 (germline): SQVTM, ANQGSEA. Trimming pared 8 bases from V and 0 bases from J, leaving 15 bases between. CDR3 in DNA: TGCAGCTTTTGGGGGCGGAAAAGCACAGATACGCAGTATTTT. Protein: CSFWGRKSTDTQYF.

The chain links TRBV20-1 to TRBJ1-3; 7 bases fit TRBD1. The length of the CDR3 is 14 residues. After removal of 4 bases from V and 2 bases from J, the junction contained 5 bases not matched to a gene. Per germline, CDR1 DFQATT and CDR2 SNEGSKA (reference sequence). The CDR3 loop is CSAIGQVPGNTIYF. The CDR3 nucleotides are TGCAGTGCTATAGGACAGGTACCTGGAAACACCATATATTTT.

J is TRBJ2-6 and V is TRBV20-1; the D is unclear. CDR1 DFQATT and CDR2 SNEGSKA come from the germline V gene (reference sequence). CDR3 size: 15 residues. V shed 0 bases and J shed 0 bases, with 6 bases lying between them. The CDR3 DNA sequence: TGCAGTGCTAGAGAATACTTCTCTGGGGCCAACGTCCTGACTTTC. Its translation is CSAREYFSGANVLTF.

The rearrangement joins TRBV12-3 or TRBV12-4 to TRBJ2-7, with D unresolved. V was pared by 8 bases and J by 5 bases, with 13 bases between. The CDR3 spans 12 residues. The CDR3 is CASGQESHEQYF. CDR3 coding DNA: TGTGCCAGCGGGCAGGAATCCCACGAGCAGTACTTC.

This chain links TRBV7-9 with TRBJ1-2; tentatively, D is TRBD1 (6 bases). CDR1 is SEHNR, CDR2 FQNEAQ, per germline (reference sequence). This CDR3 has 17 amino acids. The ends were cut back, 4 bases at V and 4 bases at J, with 22 bases in the middle. CDR3 nucleotide sequence: TGTGCCAGCAGCTCGTCGCTGGCAACAGGGATAGTCTATGGCTACACCTTC. Translated: CASSSSLATGIVYGYTF.

This clonotype was found a few times. The chain combines TRBV9 with TRBJ1-1; 7 nucleotides match TRBD1. Trimming cost V 4 bases and J 1 base; bases outside gene matches: 4. CDR3 size: 14 residues. Germline V gene sequence: CDR1 SGDLS, CDR2 YYNGEE. The CDR3 is CASSNTGENTEAFF. DNA for the CDR3: TGTGCCAGCAGCAACACAGGGGAGAACACTGAAGCTTTCTTT.

This clonotype was recorded a few times. V usage is TRBV6-1 and J usage is TRBJ1-1; no definite D call. V was trimmed by 5 bases and J by 7 bases, leaving 11 bases between them. Germline CDR1 MNHNS, CDR2 SASEGT. The CDR3 runs to 12 residues. CDR3 sequence (DNA): TGTGCCAGCAGTACAGTCCTGGGTGAAGCTTTCTTT. Amino acids: CASSTVLGEAFF.

This clonotype was detected a few times. The V call is TRBV12-3 or TRBV12-4, the J call TRBJ2-1; tentatively, D is TRBD1 or TRBD2 (6 bases each). Between the trimmed V and J ends, which lost 1 base and 14 bases, there was a span of 12 bases. The CDR3 covers 12 residues. The CDR3 loop is CASSLGGKGEFF. DNA of the CDR3: TGTGCCAGCAGTTTAGGCGGGAAGGGGGAGTTCTTC.

Ten or more counts support this clonotype. The gene calls are TRBV4-1 and TRBJ1-1, with unresolved D. CDR3 length: 17 residues. Germline CDR1 is MGHRA and CDR2 is YSYEKL. Trimming took 1 base from V and 0 from J, leaving 15 bases between them. The CDR3 sequence: CASSQVPGRRLNTEAFF. The CDR3 nucleotides are TGCGCCAGCAGCCAAGTTCCGGGTCGGAGACTGAACACTGAAGCTTTCTTT.

J is TRBJ2-7 and V is TRBV7-6; no clear D. The CDR3 is made up of 12 amino acids. Germline V gene lookup returns CDR1 SGHVS and CDR2 FNYEAQ. V gave up 4 bases and J gave up 6 bases, with 10 bases separating them. CDR3 protein: CASSSRPGEQYF. CDR3 nucleotide sequence: TGTGCCAGCAGCTCTCGACCGGGCGAGCAGTACTTC.

V is TRBV5-1 and J is TRBJ1-2, with TRBD1 matching 10 bases. Germline lookup yields CDR1 SGHRS and CDR2 YFSETQ. CDR3 length: 14 residues. Unmatched junction bases numbered 6, after V lost 0 bases and J lost 10 bases. The CDR3 DNA reads as TGCGCCAGCAGCTTGGATGCGACAGGGGGCGACTACACCTTC. Translating it yields CASSLDATGGDYTF.

The chain employs TRBV12-3 or TRBV12-4 and TRBJ1-6; D is unclear. This CDR3 spans 12 amino acids. The V and J ends lost 3 bases and 9 bases respectively, with 6 bases between them. CDR3 residues: CASSFGVSPLHF. The CDR3 coding sequence is TGTGCCAGCAGTTTTGGGGTTTCACCCCTCCACTTT.

The chain couples TRBV10-3 to TRBJ2-1; D gene unclear. The germline V and J ends were trimmed by 0 bases and 0 bases, with 6 bases remaining between them. Germline CDR1 and CDR2: ENHRY and SYGVKD. This CDR3 has 15 residues. CDR3 region: CAISESYSSYNEQFF. The CDR3 coding sequence is TGTGCCATCAGTGAGTCGTATAGCTCCTACAATGAGCAGTTCTTC.

The genes are TRBV13 and TRBJ2-3; 7 nucleotides match TRBD2. The CDR3 contains 17 residues. The J segment lost 2 bases and the V segment lost 1 base, leaving 9 bases of the junction unmatched. Germline CDR1 reads PRHDT; CDR2 reads FYEKMQ (reference sequence). In DNA form, the CDR3 reads TGTGCCAGCAGCTTAGCTCCTGCGGGAGACAACACAGATACGCAGTATTTT. It specifies CASSLAPAGDNTDTQYF. Full variable domain (remainder filled in from reference TRBV13 and TRBJ2-3): AAGVIQSPRHLIKEKRETATLKCYPIPRHDTVYWYQQGPGQDPQFLISFYEKMQSDKGSIPDRFSAQQFSDYHSELNMSSLELGDSALYFCASSLAPAGDNTDTQYFGPGTRLTVL.

In its sample, this clonotype was seen a few times. Possible read error: a much larger clone is one base away. The chain links TRBV29-1 to TRBJ2-4, with unresolved D. V gave up 6 bases and J gave up 5 bases, with 5 bases separating them. The CDR3 totals 10 residues. Germline loops: CDR1 SQVTM, CDR2 ANQGSEA. The CDR3 reads CSVWENIQYF. The DNA for the CDR3 is TGCAGCGTGTGGGAAAACATTCAGTACTTC.

This chain joins TRBV4-3 and TRBJ2-4; 10 bases are shared with TRBD2. The CDR3 is made up of 18 amino acids. Trimming removed 0 bases from V and 0 bases from J; junction bases left unmatched: 5. Per the germline V gene, CDR1 is LGHNA and CDR2 is YSLEER. The DNA of the CDR3 is TGCGCCAGCAGCCAAGATCTAGCGGGGGTCCTAGCCAAAAACATTCAGTACTTC. Translated: CASSQDLAGVLAKNIQYF.

This clonotype was picked up a small number of times. The chain couples TRBV6-1 to TRBJ1-1; a weak D match, TRBD1 (5 bases). The CDR3 runs to 14 residues. The ends were cut back, 7 bases at V and 1 base at J, with 13 bases in the middle. The germline V gene has CDR1 MNHNS and CDR2 SASEGT. CDR3 sequence: CASIQDSWNTEAFF. CDR3 nucleotide sequence: TGTGCCAGCATCCAAGACAGTTGGAACACTGAAGCTTTCTTT.

This clonotype was seen many times. The chain couples TRBV13 to TRBJ1-2; 8 positions agree with TRBD1. The CDR3 sequence is 17 residues long. The germline V gene encodes CDR1 PRHDT and CDR2 FYEKMQ (reference sequence). J was trimmed by 3 bases and V by 5 bases; bases with no gene match: 14. The CDR3 bases are TGTGCCAGCAGCCCCGACTTGACAGGGGCGGAGGACTATGGCTACACCTTC. Translating it yields CASSPDLTGAEDYGYTF. The full variable domain, in which reference TRBV13 and TRBJ1-2 provide the parts outside the CDR3, is AAGVIQSPRHLIKEKRETATLKCYPIPRHDTVYWYQQGPGQDPQFLISFYEKMQSDKGSIPDRFSAQQFSDYHSELNMSSLELGDSALYFCASSPDLTGAEDYGYTFGSGTRLTVV.

To note about this clonotype: Being one base from a much bigger clone, this may be a read error. Given the absence of the conserved phenylalanine or tryptophan at the CDR3 end, a read error is likely. The V and J genes are TRBV2 and TRBJ2-7, with a weak D call TRBD2 (7 bases). The CDR3 spans 15 residues. Looked up from germline, CDR1 is SNHLY and CDR2 is FYNNEI. The germline V and J ends were trimmed by 11 bases and 2 bases, with 22 bases remaining between them. The CDR3 DNA follows: TGTGCCGGCCGTTCCGGGGGGCAACGTCCCTACGAGCAGTACTAC. Residues: CAGRSGGQRPYEQYY.

This clonotype was recorded only once. A much more abundant neighbour one base away suggests this may be a read error. The chain joins TRBV29-1 to TRBJ1-1; the match to TRBD1 covers 9 bases. The CDR3 totals 13 residues. The germline V gene encodes CDR1 SQVTM and CDR2 ANQGSEA. CDR3 DNA: TGCAGCGTGTGGACAGGGGTGAACACTGAAGCTCTCTTT. This codes for CSVWTGVNTEALF. Full variable domain (remainder filled in from reference TRBV29-1 and TRBJ1-1): SAVISQKPSRDICQRGTSLTIQCQVDSQVTMMFWYRQQPGQSLTLIATANQGSEATYESGFVIDKFPISRPNLTFSTLTVSNMSPEDSSIYLCSVWTGVNTEALFGQGTRLTVV.

V is TRBV24-1 and J is TRBJ2-1; D is ambiguous. Between the trimmed V and J ends, which lost 5 bases and 5 bases, there was a span of 18 bases. CDR3 length: 16 residues. Germline V gene data show CDR1 as KGHDR and CDR2 as SFDVKD. CDR3 in amino acids: CATSAGASRRDNEQFF. CDR3 nucleotide sequence: TGTGCCACCAGTGCCGGAGCGTCCCGACGTGACAATGAGCAGTTCTTC.

This clonotype was seen a handful of times. The gene calls are TRBV24-1 and TRBJ2-7; possible D gene TRBD2, 5 bases. The CDR3 contains 13 residues. V was clipped by 4 bases and J by 3 bases, with 9 bases between them. CDR1 and CDR2 (germline): KGHDR, SFDVKD. For the CDR3, the DNA is TGTGCCACCAGTGACCCCGAGGGCTACGAGCAGTACTTC. Its translation: CATSDPEGYEQYF.

This clonotype has at least ten counts. J is TRBJ2-7 and V is TRBV19, with a possible D match to TRBD2 (5 bases). Germline V CDR1 and CDR2: LNHDA, SQIVND (reference sequence). The CDR3 runs to 15 residues. The V end was cut by 1 base, the J end by 3 bases, with 13 bases between. The chain's CDR3 is CASSIAPTGNYEQYF. For the CDR3, the DNA is TGTGCCAGTAGTATAGCACCGACGGGAAACTACGAGCAGTACTTC.

This clonotype was recorded a few times. The V gene is TRBV19, the J gene TRBJ1-2, with 9 bases that match TRBD1. Looked up from germline, CDR1 is LNHDA and CDR2 is SQIVND (reference sequence). The CDR3 runs to 15 residues. The V and J ends lost 5 bases and 4 bases, in that order; junction bases with no gene match: 8. This CDR3 reads CASSPTGGQGYGYTF. The CDR3 DNA follows: TGTGCCAGTAGTCCCACAGGGGGACAGGGCTATGGCTACACCTTC.

The chain recombines TRBV6-5 with TRBJ2-7, with D tentatively TRBD2 (5 bases). The CDR3 extends over 15 amino acids. Germline V gives CDR1 MNHEY, CDR2 SVGAGI. V lost 1 base to trimming and J lost 2 bases, with 12 bases between them. CDR3 nucleotides: TGTGCCAGCAGTTACTACGGGAAGAGGCCCTACGAGCAGTACTTC. Encoded protein: CASSYYGKRPYEQYF.

Turning to this clonotype: Possible read error: a much larger clone is one base away. The V gene is TRBV28, the J gene TRBJ2-3; 8 bases line up with TRBD2. The CDR3 consists of 15 residues. The germline V gene encodes CDR1 MDHEN and CDR2 SYDVKM. The CDR3 DNA reads TGTGCCAGCAGTCCGTTAGCGGGGATCACAGATACGCAGAATTTT. As protein: CASSPLAGITDTQNF.

The chain couples TRBV7-9 to TRBJ2-7, with D tentatively TRBD1 (6 bases). The germline gives CDR1 SEHNR, CDR2 FQNEAQ (reference sequence). CDR3 length: 14 residues. The V end was cut by 5 bases, the J end by 9 bases, with 20 bases between. The CDR3 bases are TGTGCCAGCAGCGCATCACCGGACAGTTCTGGGCAGTACTTC. Translated, it gives CASSASPDSSGQYF.

The chain is built from TRBV30 and TRBJ2-7; possibly TRBD1 or TRBD2 for D (5 bases each). CDR1 is GTSNPN and CDR2 is SVGIG in the germline V gene (reference sequence). The V end lost 2 bases, the J end lost 9 bases, and 14 bases lay between the germline ends. The CDR3 is made up of 12 amino acids. In nucleotides, the CDR3 is TGTGCCTGGAGTCCGGGGACGCTGCCGCAGTACTTC. Its protein product is CAWSPGTLPQYF.

A note on this clonotype: A much larger clonotype is one base distant, so this may be a read error. The chain recombines TRBV30 with TRBJ1-1; the D is unclear. This CDR3 has 12 amino acids. Looked up from germline, CDR1 is GTSNPN and CDR2 is SVGIG (reference sequence). DNA for the CDR3: TGTGCCTGGAGTGCGGGGAACACTGGAGCTTTCTTT. It encodes CAWSAGNTGAFF.

The V and J genes are TRBV7-8 and TRBJ2-7; TRBD1 might be the D (7 bases). The CDR3 spans 14 residues. Trimming removed 0 bases at V and 5 bases at J, with 11 bases between. Germline assignment: CDR1 SGHVS and CDR2 FQNEAQ. CDR3 loop: CASSLAPGGHEQYF. The DNA of the CDR3 is TGTGCCAGCAGCTTAGCTCCAGGGGGGCACGAGCAGTACTTC.